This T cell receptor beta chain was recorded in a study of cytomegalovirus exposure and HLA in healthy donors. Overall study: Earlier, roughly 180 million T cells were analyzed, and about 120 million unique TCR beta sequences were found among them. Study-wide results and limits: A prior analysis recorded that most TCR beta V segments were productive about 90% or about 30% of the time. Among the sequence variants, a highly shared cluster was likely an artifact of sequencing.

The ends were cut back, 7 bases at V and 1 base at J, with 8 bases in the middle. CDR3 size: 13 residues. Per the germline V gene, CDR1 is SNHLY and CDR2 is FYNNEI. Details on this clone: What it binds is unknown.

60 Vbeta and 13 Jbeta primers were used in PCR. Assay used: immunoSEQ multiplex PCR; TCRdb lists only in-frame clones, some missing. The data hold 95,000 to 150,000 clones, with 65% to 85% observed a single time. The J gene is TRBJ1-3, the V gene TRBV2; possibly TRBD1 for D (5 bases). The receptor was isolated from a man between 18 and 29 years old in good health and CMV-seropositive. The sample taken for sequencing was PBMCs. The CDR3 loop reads CASNQGSGNTIYF. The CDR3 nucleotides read TGTGCCAGCAACCAGGGTTCTGGAAACACCATATATTTT.